These T cell receptor beta chains were read from a single sample in a study of blood T cell repertoires in COVID-19. Produced via immunoSEQ multiplex PCR; TCRdb's table is partial and in-frame only. The sample includes a few hundred thousand clones, approximately 92% of them seen just once. Source material: PBMCs or T cells enriched from blood (not recorded which). The source of these receptors is a man under 40 who had recovered from COVID-19. Each CDR3 is given with its conserved first and last residue. D genes are given only for firm matches. Clone sizes are given selectively: once, few, many, or a class where the clone is expanded.

.,TRBV11-3,TRBJ2-3,TRBD2,CASSGSVLAGHSTDTQYF,TGTGCCAGCAGCGGCAGCGTTCTAGCGGGTCATAGCACAGATACGCAGTATTTT
few,TRBV5-1,TRBJ2-7,.,CASSKGTTGIEQYF,TGCGCCAGCAGCAAAGGGACAACGGGGATCGAGCAGTACTTC
.,TRBV2,TRBJ2-7,.,CASSGPSYEQYF,TGTGCCAGCAGTGGTCCTAGCTACGAGCAGTACTTC
.,TRBV5-1,TRBJ2-5,TRBD1,CASSTAGQGAYETQYF,TGCGCCAGCAGCACCGCGGGACAGGGGGCTTATGAGACCCAGTACTTC
.,TRBV18,TRBJ2-7,TRBD2,CASSPGTTANYEQYF,TGTGCCAGCTCCCCGGGGACTACCGCGAACTACGAGCAGTACTTC
.,TRBV25-1,TRBJ2-5,.,CASRTGAGEKLETQYF,TGTGCCAGCAGAACGGGGGCGGGAGAAAAGTTAGAGACCCAGTACTTC
.,TRBV9,TRBJ2-5,TRBD2,CASSVEVVSGSRGETQYF,TGTGCCAGCAGCGTAGAGGTAGTTAGCGGGAGTCGGGGAGAGACCCAGTACTTC
.,TRBV19,TRBJ1-2,.,CASSLSGLYGYTF,TGTGCCAGTAGTCTCTCGGGACTCTATGGCTACACCTTC
.,TRBV27,TRBJ1-5,.,CASSYSANSNQPQHF,TGTGCCAGCAGTTACTCCGCAAATAGCAATCAGCCCCAGCATTTT
once,TRBV28,TRBJ2-7,TRBD1,CASSLGSGTGLWEQYF,TGTGCCAGCAGTTTAGGGTCCGGGACAGGGCTGTGGGAGCAGTACTTC
.,TRBV28,TRBJ1-4,TRBD1,CASSDRGRGEKLFF,TGTGCCAGCAGTGACAGGGGGCGAGGTGAAAAACTGTTTTTT
.,TRBV2,TRBJ2-7,.,CASSQGLSSYEQYF,TGTGCCAGCTCGCAGGGGCTCAGCTCCTACGAGCAGTACTTC
.,TRBV5-1,TRBJ2-7,.,CASSRLGASSYEQYF,TGCGCCAGCAGCCGACTAGGGGCCAGCTCCTACGAGCAGTACTTC
.,TRBV27,TRBJ2-7,.,CASSADSYEQYF,TGTGCCAGCAGTGCGGACAGTTACGAGCAGTACTTC
.,TRBV5-1,TRBJ1-1,TRBD1,CASATNLRGRAFF,TGCGCCAGCGCCACTAACCTCAGGGGGAGAGCTTTCTTT
.,TRBV28,TRBJ1-1,.,CASSLEGGTEAFF,TGTGCCAGCAGTTTAGAGGGAGGCACTGAAGCTTTCTTT
.,TRBV24-1,TRBJ2-1,.,CATSEAAYNEQFF,TGTGCCACCAGTGAAGCCGCCTACAATGAGCAGTTCTTC
.,TRBV4-1,TRBJ2-7,TRBD1,CASSQEAGGAYEQYF,TGCGCCAGCAGCCAAGAGGCAGGGGGCGCCTACGAGCAGTACTTC
once,TRBV18,TRBJ2-5,TRBD2,CASSPLSGRESETQYF,TGTGCCAGCTCACCATTAAGCGGGAGAGAAAGTGAGACCCAGTACTTC
.,TRBV5-5,TRBJ2-1,TRBD1,CASSPKTGEAYNEQFF,TGTGCCAGCAGCCCGAAGACAGGGGAAGCCTACAATGAGCAGTTCTTC
.,TRBV5-6,TRBJ1-3,TRBD1,CASGSDRGSGNTIYF,TGTGCCAGCGGATCCGACAGGGGAAGTGGAAACACCATATATTTT
.,TRBV3-1/TRBV3-2,TRBJ1-2,.,CASSQGAYGYIF,TGTGCCAGCAGCCAGGGGGCCTATGGCTACATCTTC
.,TRBV3-1/TRBV3-2,TRBJ1-2,.,CASSQEGVLNYGYTF,TGTGCCAGCAGCCAAGAAGGGGTTTTAAACTATGGCTACACCTTC
.,TRBV28,TRBJ1-1,.,CASNGNTEAFF,TGTGCCAGCAACGGGAACACTGAAGCTTTCTTT
.,TRBV6-1,TRBJ1-2,.,CASSESGQTYGYTF,TGTGCCAGCAGTGAGTCAGGACAGACCTATGGCTACACCTTC
.,TRBV19,TRBJ2-7,TRBD1,CASSVGTAGYEQYF,TGTGCCAGTAGTGTTGGGACAGCCGGCTACGAGCAGTACTTC
.,TRBV5-4,TRBJ2-3,TRBD2,CASQREGIDTQYF,TGTGCCAGCCAGCGGGAGGGGATAGATACGCAGTATTTT
.,TRBV28,TRBJ2-2,.,CASSLSLTTGELFF,TGTGCCAGCAGTCTCAGTCTTACCACCGGGGAGCTGTTTTTT